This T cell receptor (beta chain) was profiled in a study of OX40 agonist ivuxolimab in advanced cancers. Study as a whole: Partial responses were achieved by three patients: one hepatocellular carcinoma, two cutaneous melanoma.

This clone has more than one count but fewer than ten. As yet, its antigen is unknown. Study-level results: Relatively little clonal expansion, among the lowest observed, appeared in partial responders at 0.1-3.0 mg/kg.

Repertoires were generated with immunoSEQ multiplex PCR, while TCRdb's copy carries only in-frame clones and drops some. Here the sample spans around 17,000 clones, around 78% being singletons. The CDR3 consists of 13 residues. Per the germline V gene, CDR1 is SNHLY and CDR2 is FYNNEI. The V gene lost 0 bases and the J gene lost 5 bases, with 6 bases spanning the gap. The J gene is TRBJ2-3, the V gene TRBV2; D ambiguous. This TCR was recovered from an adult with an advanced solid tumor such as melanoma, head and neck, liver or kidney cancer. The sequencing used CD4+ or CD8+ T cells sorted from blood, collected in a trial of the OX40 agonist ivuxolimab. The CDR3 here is CASSEAYGDTQYF. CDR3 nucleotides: TGTGCCAGCAGTGAAGCGTACGGAGATACGCAGTATTTT. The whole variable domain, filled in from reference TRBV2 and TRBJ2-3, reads EPEVTQTPSHQVTQMGQEVILRCVPISNHLYFYWYRQILGQKVEFLVSFYNNEISEKSEIFDDQFSVERPDGSNFTLKIRSTKLEDSAMYFCASSEAYGDTQYFGPGTRLTVL.